Here is one TCR beta chain with its context. Its antigen is not known. V was clipped by 6 bases and J by 10 bases; unmatched bases: 5. The CDR3 is made up of 12 amino acids. The germline gives CDR1 MDHEN, CDR2 SYDVKM. MiXCR, run by TCRdb on the RT-PCR reads, gives a single entry per CDR3 protein. The table has about 830,000 distinct CDR3 sequences, about a fifth seen once. The record originates from a study of response to subunit inactivated influenza vaccine. Study findings and constraints: Authors suggested each seasonal influenza vaccination recruits few new T cells.

The starting material was PBMCs from blood, obtained 5 to 6 days after vaccination. The receptor was isolated from a man aged 50 to 60 who received an inactivated influenza vaccine. The chain has TRBV28 and TRBJ2-1; 8 bases agree with TRBD1. CDR3 amino acids: CASRDREREQFF. Here the CDR3 DNA reads TGTGCCAGCAGGGACAGGGAGAGAGAGCAGTTCTTC.